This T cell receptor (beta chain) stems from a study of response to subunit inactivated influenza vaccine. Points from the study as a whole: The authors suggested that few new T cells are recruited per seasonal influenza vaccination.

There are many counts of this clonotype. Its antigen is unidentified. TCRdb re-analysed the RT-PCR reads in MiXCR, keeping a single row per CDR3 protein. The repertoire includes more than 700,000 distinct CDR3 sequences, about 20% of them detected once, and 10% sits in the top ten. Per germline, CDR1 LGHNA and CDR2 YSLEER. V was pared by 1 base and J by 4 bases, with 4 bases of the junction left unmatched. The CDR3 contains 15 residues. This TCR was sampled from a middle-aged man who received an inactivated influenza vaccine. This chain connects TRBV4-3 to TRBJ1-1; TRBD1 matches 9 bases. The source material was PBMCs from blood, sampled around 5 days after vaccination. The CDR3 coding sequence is TGCGCCAGCAGCCAAGCACAGGGGGCTTTCACTGAAGCTTTCTTT. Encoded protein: CASSQAQGAFTEAFF.